This is a list of T cell receptor beta chains from one sample in a study of T cell repertoires in cytomegalovirus infection. MiXCR, applied by TCRdb to the reads, yields one record per CDR3 protein. The table shows 230,000 or so distinct CDR3 sequences, with less than 50% occurring only once. No antigen is known for these receptors. Sequenced here: CD8+ T cells from cultured PBMCs, sampled from culture after CMV antigen stimulation. Every receptor here comes from a human donor in good health (CMV status not recorded). Some clones in this sample may be carry-over from other donors' samples. CDR3s include the opening cysteine and the closing phenylalanine or tryptophan. D genes are given only for firm matches. Size tells how often a clone was seen (once, few, many) or the class of an expanded clone, and some rows leave it out.

clone size	CDR3 length	D gene	J gene	V gene	CDR3 DNA	CDR3 protein
NA	14	TRBD1	TRBJ1-1	TRBV7-2	TGTGCCAGCAGCTTTGACAGGGTCGACACTGAAGCTTTCTTT	CASSFDRVDTEAFF
NA	13	TRBD1	TRBJ1-2	TRBV7-6	TGTGCCAGCAGCGATGACAGGGGAGGTGGCTACACCTTC	CASSDDRGGGYTF
NA	14	NA	TRBJ2-1	TRBV11-2	TGTGCCAGCAGCTTCCGAACAGGGAACAATGAGCAGTTCTTC	CASSFRTGNNEQFF
NA	18	NA	TRBJ1-6	TRBV27	TGTGCCAGCAGTTTACCAAGCGCCGTTGGAGCTAATAATTCACCCCTCCACTTT	CASSLPSAVGANNSPLHF
few	18	TRBD2	TRBJ2-2	TRBV12-3/TRBV12-4	TGTGCCAGCAGTTGGTCCGGTAGACTAGCGGGAGACACCGGGGAGCTGTTTTTT	CASSWSGRLAGDTGELFF
once	13	NA	TRBJ1-1	TRBV27	TGTGCCAGCGGAGGGGGGACGGACACTGAAGCTTTCTTT	CASGGGTDTEAFF
NA	15	TRBD2	TRBJ2-4	TRBV20-1	TGCAGTGCTAGAGACGGCGGGAGGCCTAAAAACATTCAGTACTTC	CSARDGGRPKNIQYF
NA	15	NA	TRBJ2-7	TRBV7-6	TGTGCCAGCAGCTTAGAGGTCGGAAGCTCCTACGAGCAGTACTTC	CASSLEVGSSYEQYF
few	13	NA	TRBJ2-1	TRBV20-1	TGCAGTGCCCGAGAACCCTCCTACAATGAGCAGTTCTTC	CSAREPSYNEQFF
NA	14	TRBD1	TRBJ1-1	TRBV25-1	TGTGCCAGCAGCACAACAGGGGCGAACACTGAAGCTTTCTTT	CASSTTGANTEAFF
few	14	NA	TRBJ1-1	TRBV27	TGTGCCAGCAGTTTCGTAGGGCGGGGCACTGAAGCTTTCTTT	CASSFVGRGTEAFF
few	16	TRBD1	TRBJ2-5	TRBV27	TGTGCCAGCAGTTTATCGCTGGACAGGCCCCAAGAGACCCAGTACTTC	CASSLSLDRPQETQYF
few	11	NA	TRBJ1-1	TRBV10-3	TGTGCCATCAGTGCGGGGCCTGAAGCTTTCTTT	CAISAGPEAFF
NA	19	TRBD2	TRBJ2-1	TRBV7-6	TGTGCCAGCAGCTTAGTCGGAGTAGCGGGAGAACGGACCTACAATGAGCAGTTCTTC	CASSLVGVAGERTYNEQFF
NA	14	TRBD1	TRBJ2-7	TRBV12-3/TRBV12-4	TGTGCCAGCAGTGGGACAGTCTCTTCCTACGAGCAGTACTTC	CASSGTVSSYEQYF
NA	18	NA	TRBJ2-1	TRBV29-1	TGCAGCGTTGAAGGGGGGGACTCCTTCACGCCTACGTACAATGAGCAGTTCTTC	CSVEGGDSFTPTYNEQFF
NA	15	TRBD1	TRBJ2-3	TRBV6-2/TRBV6-3	TGTGCCAGCAGTTGGACAGGGGGCCTCACAGATACGCAGTATTTT	CASSWTGGLTDTQYF
NA	15	NA	TRBJ2-7	TRBV3-1	TGTGCCAGCAGCCAGAAAGGCCGCCGGAGGGTCGAGCAGTACTTC	CASSQKGRRRVEQYF
many	13	NA	TRBJ1-3	TRBV19	TGTGCCAGTAGCTCCCGCTCTGGAAACACCATATATTTT	CASSSRSGNTIYF
many	13	NA	TRBJ2-7	TRBV7-8	TGTGCCAGCAGCATGACTAGTATCTACGAGCAGTACTTC	CASSMTSIYEQYF
few	15	NA	TRBJ2-2	TRBV11-2	TGTGCCAGCAGCCTCCAGGACCGGGTAACCGGGGAGCTGTTTTTT	CASSLQDRVTGELFF
many	17	NA	TRBJ1-1	TRBV7-2	TGTGCCAGCAGCTTAGTGAAAGGGATCCGCGTGAACACTGAAGCTTTCTTT	CASSLVKGIRVNTEAFF
NA	15	NA	TRBJ1-1	TRBV19	TGTGCCAGTAGTATTTACCCCGTTCAGAACACTGAAGCTTTCTTT	CASSIYPVQNTEAFF
NA	14	NA	TRBJ2-3	TRBV10-1	TGCGCCAGCAGTGCAGAGAACGGCACAGATACGCAGTATTTT	CASSAENGTDTQYF
once	16	TRBD2	TRBJ2-1	TRBV7-2	TGTGCCAGCAGCTACGCGACTAGCGGCCTCTACAATGAGCAGTTCTTC	CASSYATSGLYNEQFF
NA	14	NA	TRBJ2-5	TRBV7-2	TGTGCCAGCAGCATACTAGGGGTACGGGAGACCCAGTACTTC	CASSILGVRETQYF
few	13	NA	TRBJ2-7	TRBV14	TGTGCCAGCAGCCAACGGGCCCAGGACGAGCAGTACTTC	CASSQRAQDEQYF
few	17	NA	TRBJ1-2	TRBV6-6	TGTGCCAGCAGTGATCGCCGCCGGGACAATGAGGCCTATGGCTACACCTTC	CASSDRRRDNEAYGYTF
NA	15	NA	TRBJ2-7	TRBV19	TGTGCCAGTAGTGCCTACCGGGACCCTATAATCGAGCAGTACTTC	CASSAYRDPIIEQYF
NA	16	NA	TRBJ1-1	TRBV20-1	TGCAGTGCTAGACCCTTGAGGGGAACGCGTGACACTGAAGCTTTCTTT	CSARPLRGTRDTEAFF
NA	10	NA	TRBJ1-1	TRBV7-9	TGTGCCAGCAGCCTTACTGAAGCTTTCTTT	CASSLTEAFF
NA	15	TRBD2	TRBJ2-1	TRBV7-6	TGTGCCAGCAGCTTAGAACTAGCGGGGGACAATGAGCAGTTCTTC	CASSLELAGDNEQFF
NA	16	NA	TRBJ2-1	TRBV6-5	TGTGCCAGCAGTTACTCGAACAGGAGACCCTACAATGAGCAGTTCTTC	CASSYSNRRPYNEQFF
NA	13	TRBD2	TRBJ2-7	TRBV7-9	TGTGCCAGCACGAGTGGGCGGGGGTACGAGCAGTACTTC	CASTSGRGYEQYF
NA	14	NA	TRBJ1-4	TRBV3-1	TGTGCCAGCAGCCATGCTGGGGCTAATGAAAAACTGTTTTTT	CASSHAGANEKLFF
few	15	NA	TRBJ1-4	TRBV7-9	TGTGCCAGCAGCGACTATCAGGGACCAAATGAAAAACTGTTTTTT	CASSDYQGPNEKLFF
many	12	NA	TRBJ1-2	TRBV20-1	TGCAGTGCTAGAGATCCCCAGAGTGGCTACACCTTC	CSARDPQSGYTF
NA	16	TRBD2	TRBJ2-1	TRBV27	TGTGCCAGCAGTTCCTTACTAGCGGGAGGGGCGGATGAGCAGTTCTTC	CASSSLLAGGADEQFF
NA	12	NA	TRBJ1-1	TRBV7-9	TGTGCCAGCAGCCGACAGAACACTGAAGCTTTCTTT	CASSRQNTEAFF
NA	17	NA	TRBJ2-1	TRBV9	TGTGCCAGCAGCGGAAATCGAGTCGGAGGGCCGTGGAATGAGCAGTTCTTC	CASSGNRVGGPWNEQFF
NA	15	NA	TRBJ2-1	TRBV20-1	TGCAGTGCTAGTGGACGGATAGCTGAATACAATGAGCAGTTCTTC	CSASGRIAEYNEQFF
NA	12	NA	TRBJ1-4	TRBV7-3	TGTGCCAGCAGCTTAGAGCTCGAAAAACTGTTTTTT	CASSLELEKLFF
few	17	TRBD2	TRBJ2-6	TRBV7-9	TGTGCCAGCAGCTTGGCTAGCGGGAGATCTGGGGCCAACGTCCTGACTTTC	CASSLASGRSGANVLTF
NA	14	NA	TRBJ2-5	TRBV28	TGTGCCAGCAGTCTACCACAGCTTGGGGAGACCCAGTACTTC	CASSLPQLGETQYF
NA	15	NA	TRBJ2-1	TRBV7-3	TGTGCCAGCAGCCCAAAGGGGGGAGCCTACAATGAGCAGTTCTTC	CASSPKGGAYNEQFF
NA	17	TRBD2	TRBJ2-2	TRBV7-6	TGTGCCAGCAGCTTCCGACTAGCGGGGGCCCTGACCGGGGAGCTGTTTTTT	CASSFRLAGALTGELFF
NA	17	TRBD2	TRBJ2-3	TRBV4-2	TGTGCCAGCAGCCAGACGGAGACGGGAGGGCCTATTAATACGCAGTATTTT	CASSQTETGGPINTQYF
NA	15	NA	TRBJ1-5	TRBV6-8	TGTGCCAGCAGTTCCATAGACAGTATCAATCAGCCCCAGCATTTT	CASSSIDSINQPQHF
NA	16	NA	TRBJ2-7	TRBV11-2	TGTGCCAGCAGCTTAGATTTCGGACTTAACTCCTACGAGCAGTACTTC	CASSLDFGLNSYEQYF
many	15	NA	TRBJ2-7	TRBV10-3	TGTGCCATCAGTGAGTCCGATGGGTTTTCCTACGAGCAGTACTTC	CAISESDGFSYEQYF
NA	17	NA	TRBJ1-4	TRBV2	TGTGCCAGCAGTGAAGCTAATGTAGACAGATTAATGAAAAAACTGTTTTTT	CASSEANVDRLMKKLFF
NA	14	NA	TRBJ2-1	TRBV4-1	TGCGCCAGCAGCCAAGAAGGCGGGGACAATGAGCAGTTCTTC	CASSQEGGDNEQFF